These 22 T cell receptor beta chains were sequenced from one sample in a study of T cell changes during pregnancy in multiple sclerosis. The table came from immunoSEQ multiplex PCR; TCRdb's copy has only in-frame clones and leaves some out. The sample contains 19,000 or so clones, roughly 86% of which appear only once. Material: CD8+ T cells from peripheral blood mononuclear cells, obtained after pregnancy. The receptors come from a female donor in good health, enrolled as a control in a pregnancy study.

CDR3 loop: CAIRGQEGNTGELFF. In DNA, the CDR3 is TGTGCCATCAGGGGACAGGAGGGAAACACCGGGGAGCTGTTTTTT. The rearrangement links TRBV10-3 to TRBJ2-2; 8 bases agree with TRBD1. V shed 6 bases and J 2 bases; nucleotides not matched to a gene: 5. Germline V gene lookup returns CDR1 ENHRY and CDR2 SYGVKD. CDR3 length: 15 residues.

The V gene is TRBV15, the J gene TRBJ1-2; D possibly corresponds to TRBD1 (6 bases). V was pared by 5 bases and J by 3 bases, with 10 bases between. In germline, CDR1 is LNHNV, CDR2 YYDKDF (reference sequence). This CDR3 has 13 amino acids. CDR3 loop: CATSGRGHYGYTF. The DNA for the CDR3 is TGTGCCACCAGCGGGCGGGGGCACTATGGCTACACCTTC.

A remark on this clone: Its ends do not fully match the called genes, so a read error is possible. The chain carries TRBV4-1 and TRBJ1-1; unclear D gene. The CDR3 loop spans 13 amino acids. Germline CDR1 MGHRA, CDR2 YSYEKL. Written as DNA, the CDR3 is TGCGCCAGCAGCCAACTAGCGAACACTGAAACTTTCTTT. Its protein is CASSQLANTETFF.

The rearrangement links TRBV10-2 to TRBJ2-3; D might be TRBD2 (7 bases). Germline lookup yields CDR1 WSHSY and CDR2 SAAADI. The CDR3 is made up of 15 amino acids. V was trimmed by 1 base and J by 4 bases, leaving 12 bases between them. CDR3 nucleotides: TGCGCCAGCAGTGAGTTTGGCGGGGGCCCAGATACGCAGTATTTT. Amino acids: CASSEFGGGPDTQYF.

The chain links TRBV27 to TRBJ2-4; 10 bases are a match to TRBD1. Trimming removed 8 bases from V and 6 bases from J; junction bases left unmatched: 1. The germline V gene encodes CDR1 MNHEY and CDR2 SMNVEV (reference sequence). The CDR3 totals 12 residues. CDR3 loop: CASGTGVNIQYF. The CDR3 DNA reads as TGTGCCAGCGGGACAGGGGTAAACATTCAGTACTTC.

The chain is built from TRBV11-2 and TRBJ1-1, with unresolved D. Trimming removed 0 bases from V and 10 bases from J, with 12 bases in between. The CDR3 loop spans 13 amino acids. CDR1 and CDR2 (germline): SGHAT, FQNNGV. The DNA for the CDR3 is TGTGCCAGCAGCTTAGAAATGGGTTGGGCAGCTTTCTTT. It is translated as CASSLEMGWAAFF.

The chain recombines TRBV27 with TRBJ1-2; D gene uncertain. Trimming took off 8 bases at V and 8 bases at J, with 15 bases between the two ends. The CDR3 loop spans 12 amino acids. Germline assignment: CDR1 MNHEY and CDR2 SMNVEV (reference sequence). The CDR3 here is CASAREGLGYTF. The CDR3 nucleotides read TGTGCCAGCGCAAGAGAGGGATTGGGCTACACCTTC.

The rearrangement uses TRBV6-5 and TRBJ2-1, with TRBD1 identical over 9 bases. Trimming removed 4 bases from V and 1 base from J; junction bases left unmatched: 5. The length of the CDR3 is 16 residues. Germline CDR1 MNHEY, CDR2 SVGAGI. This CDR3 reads CASSWTGAGSYNEQFF. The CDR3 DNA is TGTGCCAGCAGTTGGACAGGGGCGGGTTCCTACAATGAGCAGTTCTTC.

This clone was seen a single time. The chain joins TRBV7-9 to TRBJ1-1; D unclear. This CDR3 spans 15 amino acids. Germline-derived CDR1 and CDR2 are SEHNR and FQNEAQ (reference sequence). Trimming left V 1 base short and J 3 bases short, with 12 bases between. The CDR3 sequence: CASSLVSGYHTEAFF. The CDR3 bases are TGTGCCAGCAGCTTAGTTTCCGGGTATCACACTGAAGCTTTCTTT. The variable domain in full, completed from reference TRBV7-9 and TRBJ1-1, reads DTGVSQNPRHKITKRGQNVTFRCDPISEHNRLYWYRQTLGQGPEFLTYFQNEAQLEKSRLLSDRFSAERPKGSFSTLEIQRTEQGDSAMYLCASSLVSGYHTEAFFGQGTRLTVV.

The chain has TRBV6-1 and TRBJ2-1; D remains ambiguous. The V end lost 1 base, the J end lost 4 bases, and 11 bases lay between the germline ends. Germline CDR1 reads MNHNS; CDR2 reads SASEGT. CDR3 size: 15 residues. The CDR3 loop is CASSEGGQPYNEQFF. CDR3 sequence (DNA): TGTGCCAGCAGTGAAGGAGGCCAGCCTTACAATGAGCAGTTCTTC.

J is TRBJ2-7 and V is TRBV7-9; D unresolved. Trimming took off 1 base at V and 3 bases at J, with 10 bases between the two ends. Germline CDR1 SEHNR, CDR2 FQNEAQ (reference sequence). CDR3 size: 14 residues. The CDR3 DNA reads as TGTGCCAGCAGCTTAGGCGGCAACTTCTACGAGCAGTACTTC. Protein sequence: CASSLGGNFYEQYF.

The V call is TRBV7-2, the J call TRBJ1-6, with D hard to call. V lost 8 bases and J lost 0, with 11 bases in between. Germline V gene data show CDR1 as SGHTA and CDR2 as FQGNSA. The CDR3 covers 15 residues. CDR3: CASAPHSSYNSPLHF. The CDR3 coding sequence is TGTGCCAGCGCCCCCCACAGCTCCTATAATTCACCCCTCCACTTT. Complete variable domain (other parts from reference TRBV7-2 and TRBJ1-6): GAGVSQSPSNKVTEKGKDVELRCDPISGHTALYWYRQSLGQGLEFLIYFQGNSAPDKSGLPSDRFSAERTGGSVSTLTIQRTQQEDSAVYLCASAPHSSYNSPLHFGNGTRLTVT.

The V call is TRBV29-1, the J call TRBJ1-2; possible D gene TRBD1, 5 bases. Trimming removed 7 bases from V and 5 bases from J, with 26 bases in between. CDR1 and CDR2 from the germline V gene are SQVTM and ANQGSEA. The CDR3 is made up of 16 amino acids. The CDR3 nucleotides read TGCAGCGCCAGAGCCTTAAAGACAGACTTCTCATATGGCTACACCTTC. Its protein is CSARALKTDFSYGYTF.

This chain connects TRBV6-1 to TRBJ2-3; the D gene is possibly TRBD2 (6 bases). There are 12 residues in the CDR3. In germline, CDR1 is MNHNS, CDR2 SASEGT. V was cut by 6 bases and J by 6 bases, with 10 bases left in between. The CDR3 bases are TGTGCCAGCAGACCAGGGAGGGATACGCAGTATTTT. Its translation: CASRPGRDTQYF.

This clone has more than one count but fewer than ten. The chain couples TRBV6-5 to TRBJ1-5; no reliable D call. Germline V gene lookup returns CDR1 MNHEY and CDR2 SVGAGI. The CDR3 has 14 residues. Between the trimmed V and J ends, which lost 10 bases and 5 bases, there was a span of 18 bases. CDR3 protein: CATRLAFGDQPQHF. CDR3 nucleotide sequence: TGTGCCACCAGACTTGCCTTCGGGGATCAGCCCCAGCATTTT.

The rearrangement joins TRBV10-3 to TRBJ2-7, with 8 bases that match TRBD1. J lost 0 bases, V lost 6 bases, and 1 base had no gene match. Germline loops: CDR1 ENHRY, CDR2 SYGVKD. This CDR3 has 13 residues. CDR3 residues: CAIRTGASYEQYF. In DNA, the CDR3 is TGTGCCATCAGGACAGGGGCCTCCTACGAGCAGTACTTC.

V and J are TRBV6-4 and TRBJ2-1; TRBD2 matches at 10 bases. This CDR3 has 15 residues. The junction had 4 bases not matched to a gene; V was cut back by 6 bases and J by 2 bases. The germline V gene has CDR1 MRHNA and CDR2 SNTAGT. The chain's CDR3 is CASRIAGGTYNEQFF. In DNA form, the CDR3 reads TGTGCCAGCAGAATAGCGGGGGGAACCTACAATGAGCAGTTCTTC.

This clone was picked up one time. The CDR3 protein is CASSLAANQPQHF. In nucleotides, the CDR3 is TGTGCCAGCAGCTTAGCGGCCAATCAGCCCCAGCATTTT. The chain recombines TRBV7-9 with TRBJ1-5; D gene unclear. CDR1 is SEHNR, CDR2 FQNEAQ, per germline (reference sequence). The CDR3 is 13 amino acids. V lost 0 bases, J lost 3 bases, and 3 bases lay in between.

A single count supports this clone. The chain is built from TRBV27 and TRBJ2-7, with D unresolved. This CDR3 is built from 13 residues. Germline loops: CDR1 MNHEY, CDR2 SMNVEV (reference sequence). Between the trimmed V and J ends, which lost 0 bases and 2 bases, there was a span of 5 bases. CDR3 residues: CASSLSAAYEQYF. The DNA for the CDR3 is TGTGCCAGCAGTTTATCGGCCGCCTACGAGCAGTACTTC.

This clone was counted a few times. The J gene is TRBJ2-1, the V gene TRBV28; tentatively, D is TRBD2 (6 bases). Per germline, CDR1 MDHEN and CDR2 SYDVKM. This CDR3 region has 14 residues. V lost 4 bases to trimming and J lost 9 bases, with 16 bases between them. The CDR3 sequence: CASSWDSEVGEQFF. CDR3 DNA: TGTGCCAGCAGTTGGGACTCGGAGGTAGGTGAGCAGTTCTTC.

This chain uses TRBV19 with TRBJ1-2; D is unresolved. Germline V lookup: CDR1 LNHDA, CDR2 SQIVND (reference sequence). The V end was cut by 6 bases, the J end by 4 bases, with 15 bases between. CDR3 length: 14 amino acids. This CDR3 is CASRPPGSFYGYTF. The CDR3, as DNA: TGTGCCAGTAGACCCCCCGGTAGCTTCTATGGCTACACCTTC. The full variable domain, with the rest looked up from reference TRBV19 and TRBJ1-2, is DGGITQSPKYLFRKEGQNVTLSCEQNLNHDAMYWYRQDPGQGLRLIYYSQIVNDFQKGDIAEGYSVSREKKESFPLTVTSAQKNPTAFYLCASRPPGSFYGYTFGSGTRLTVV.

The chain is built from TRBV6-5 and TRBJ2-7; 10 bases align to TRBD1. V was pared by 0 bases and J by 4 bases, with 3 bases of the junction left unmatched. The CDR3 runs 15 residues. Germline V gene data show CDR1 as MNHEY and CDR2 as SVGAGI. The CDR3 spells CASSYSDRGLYEQYF. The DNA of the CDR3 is TGTGCCAGCAGTTACTCCGACAGGGGGCTGTACGAGCAGTACTTC.